These 5 T cell receptor beta chains came from one sample sequenced in a study of blood T cell repertoires in COVID-19. Here immunoSEQ multiplex PCR was the method, and the copy in TCRdb shows in-frame clones only, minus some. The table lists 200,000 to 250,000 clones, 83% of them singletons. The sequencing sample was made of peripheral blood. These receptors were collected from a woman in her 70s with active or convalescent COVID-19.

The V call is TRBV6-1, the J call TRBJ2-4; TRBD2 aligns across 9 bases. V lost 3 bases, J lost 3 bases, and 6 bases stayed unmatched. CDR1 and CDR2 (germline): MNHNS, SASEGT. The CDR3 sequence is 16 residues long. Here the CDR3 DNA reads TGTGCCAGCAGTGAGGGGACTAGCCGCCTCAAAAACATTCAGTACTTC. Its protein is CASSEGTSRLKNIQYF.

This chain joins TRBV30 and TRBJ2-3, with D uncertain. Germline CDR1 GTSNPN, CDR2 SVGIG (reference sequence). This CDR3 comprises 14 residues. V lost 0 bases and J lost 4, with 11 bases in between. The CDR3 DNA reads as TGTGCCTGGAGTGTTAAAGGAGTAGCAGATACGCAGTATTTT. Residues: CAWSVKGVADTQYF.

CDR3 coding DNA: TGTGCCAGCAGTCTCGGGTTTTTGCAGTTCTTC. This encodes CASSLGFLQFF. The J gene is TRBJ2-1, the V gene TRBV12-3 or TRBV12-4, with no clear D. V lost 5 bases and J lost 12, with 11 bases in between. This CDR3 spans 11 amino acids.

This clone occurred a few times. The V and J genes are TRBV5-1 and TRBJ2-7; 9 bases fit TRBD1. Germline V gives CDR1 SGHRS, CDR2 YFSETQ. The CDR3 runs to 14 residues. J lost 2 bases, V lost 5 bases, and 5 bases had no gene match. The CDR3 DNA reads TGCGCCAGCAGACCGGGACAGGGACCCTACGAGCAGTACTTC. It yields the protein CASRPGQGPYEQYF.

The V gene is TRBV28, the J gene TRBJ2-7; 7 bases are shared with TRBD1. The length of the CDR3 is 17 residues. Germline values: CDR1 MDHEN, CDR2 SYDVKM. Trimming took 4 bases from V and 5 from J; bases not matched to a gene: 17. This CDR3 reads CASSSGAGQDPSNEQYF. CDR3 sequence (DNA): TGTGCCAGCAGTTCCGGGGCTGGACAGGACCCAAGCAACGAGCAGTACTTC. Using reference TRBV28 and TRBJ2-7 for the parts outside the CDR3, the full variable domain is DVKVTQSSRYLVKRTGEKVFLECVQDMDHENMFWYRQDPGLGLRLIYFSYDVKMKEKGDIPEGYSVSREKKERFSLILESASTNQTSMYLCASSSGAGQDPSNEQYFGPGTRLTVT.